This T cell receptor (beta chain) derives from a study of T cells after posttransplantation cyclophosphamide. Peripheral blood was collected from the related graft donor on the marrow donation day. Regarding this clone: The antigen is not known.

This CDR3 contains 18 residues. The V gene's germline CDR1 is MGHRA and CDR2 YSYEKL. The trim removed 1 base at V and 4 bases at J, leaving 7 bases unmatched. Study observations and caveats: Donor CD8+ memory clones often dominated recipient blood repertoires at later times. Skin or GI-infiltrating T cells shared few TRB sequences with blood. TRB clonality was highly associated with recipient CMV seropositivity and reactivation.

The protocol was immunoSEQ multiplex PCR, while the TCRdb copy is restricted to in-frame clones and leaves out a portion. The sample carries about 7,000 clones, approximately 91% recorded once. Sequenced input: CD4+ T cells sorted from blood. This sequence originates from a woman aged 45 to 65 in good health and a related stem cell transplant donor. The V and J genes are TRBV4-1 and TRBJ2-3, with 14 nucleotides matching TRBD2. The CDR3 loop reads CASSQARLAGGRADTQYF. DNA of the CDR3: TGCGCCAGCAGCCAAGCCCGACTAGCGGGGGGGCGCGCAGATACGCAGTATTTT.